The clone carrying this TCR beta chain was counted ten times or more. Germline V gives CDR1 MNHEY, CDR2 SVGAGI. With 6 bases removed from V and 0 bases from J, the gap between germline ends came to 9 bases. The CDR3 consists of 14 residues. TCRdb called the 5' RACE reads again in MiXCR, with one record for every CDR3 protein. The table lists roughly 500,000 distinct CDR3 sequences, around 20% of them singletons. This specimen belongs to a study of T-cell memory formation after mild COVID-19. The specimen was PBMCs or a T cell subset sorted from them (not recorded which). The J gene is TRBJ1-3, the V gene TRBV6-5, with D possibly TRBD1 on 5 matching bases. This TCR came from an adult woman who had mild COVID-19 (a few samples of this study predate the infection). Cell type and time point are not known. In nucleotides, the CDR3 is TGTGCCAGCAGGACAGACTACTCTGGAAACACCATATATTTT. Protein: CASRTDYSGNTIYF.